This passage covers 31 T cell receptor beta chains from one sample sequenced in a study of CD8 T cell repertoires and HIV-1 epitope variants. Assay used: immunoSEQ multiplex PCR; TCRdb lists only in-frame clones, some missing. The sample lists thousands of clones; 60% to 70% were seen once. Their cognate antigens are unknown. Sequenced: cultured CD8+ T cells derived from PBMCs. The receptors derive from a male donor with HIV.

The V gene is TRBV29-1, the J gene TRBJ2-3; no definite D call. The CDR3 length is 14 residues. The V and J ends lost 1 base and 6 bases respectively, with 14 bases between them. The germline V gene encodes CDR1 SQVTM and CDR2 ANQGSEA. CDR3 region: CSVEGLRALDTQYF. CDR3 in DNA: TGCAGCGTTGAAGGCCTCCGGGCTCTGGATACGCAGTATTTT.

The chain is built from TRBV29-1 and TRBJ1-1; weak D call: TRBD1 (5 bases). V was cut by 6 bases and J by 1 base, with 9 bases left in between. The CDR3 runs 12 residues. CDR1 and CDR2 from the germline V gene are SQVTM and ANQGSEA. The CDR3 loop is CSVIGGNTEAFF. CDR3 in DNA: TGCAGCGTCATCGGGGGGAACACTGAAGCTTTCTTT.

The chain couples TRBV5-1 to TRBJ2-1; no clear D gene. V lost 3 bases and J 0 bases, leaving 4 bases between the germline ends. Germline V gives CDR1 SGHRS, CDR2 YFSETQ. The CDR3 runs 13 residues. CDR3 sequence: CASSSSSYNEQFF. The CDR3 DNA follows: TGCGCCAGCAGCTCCAGCTCCTACAATGAGCAGTTCTTC. The full variable domain, in which reference TRBV5-1 and TRBJ2-1 provide the parts outside the CDR3, is KAGVTQTPRYLIKTRGQQVTLSCSPISGHRSVSWYQQTPGQGLQFLFEYFSETQRNKGNFPGRFSGRQFSNSRSEMNVSTLELGDSALYLCASSSSSYNEQFFGPGTRLTVL.

The chain couples TRBV5-1 to TRBJ2-4, with 7 bases matching TRBD1. The CDR3 extends over 15 amino acids. Germline lookup yields CDR1 SGHRS and CDR2 YFSETQ. The V and J ends lost 0 bases and 9 bases, in that order; junction bases with no gene match: 9. CDR3 sequence reads: CASSLGGQPPFIQYF. The CDR3 DNA follows: TGCGCCAGCAGCTTGGGGGGACAGCCACCTTTCATTCAGTACTTC.

This clone has just a few counts. The chain couples TRBV5-6 to TRBJ1-1, with no clear D. This CDR3 contains 14 residues. Trimming pared 0 bases from V and 4 bases from J, leaving 10 bases between. The V gene's germline CDR1 is SGHDT and CDR2 YYEEEE. The CDR3 region is CASSLVEEGTEAFF. The CDR3 DNA reads TGTGCCAGCAGCTTGGTGGAGGAGGGCACTGAAGCTTTCTTT.

This rearrangement joins TRBV4-3 to TRBJ2-5, with D possibly being TRBD2 (5 bases). The V end was cut by 4 bases, the J end by 5 bases, with 14 bases between. The germline CDR1 and CDR2 sequences are LGHNA and YSLEER. The CDR3 loop spans 14 amino acids. This CDR3 is CASSLDPRAETQYF. In nucleotides, the CDR3 is TGCGCCAGCAGCCTGGATCCGAGGGCGGAGACCCAGTACTTC.

CDR3: CASSVGLARYSYEQYF. The CDR3 DNA is TGTGCCAGCAGCGTAGGACTAGCGAGGTATTCCTACGAGCAGTACTTC. This chain connects TRBV9 to TRBJ2-7; 8 nucleotides line up with TRBD2. CDR3 length equals 16 residues. Trimming at V came to 0 bases and at J to 1 base, leaving 6 bases not matched to a gene. Germline CDR1 and CDR2: SGDLS and YYNGEE.

CDR3 residues: CASSYSKGGPYNEQFF. CDR3 nucleotides: TGTGCCAGCAGTTACTCGAAGGGGGGGCCATACAATGAGCAGTTCTTC. V is TRBV6-6 and J is TRBJ2-1, with D maybe TRBD2 (7 bases). The V gene's germline CDR1 is MNHNY and CDR2 SVGAGI (reference sequence). The CDR3 covers 16 residues. The germline V and J ends were trimmed by 0 bases and 4 bases, with 13 bases remaining between them.

This chain joins TRBV19 and TRBJ2-7; D unresolved. Germline V gene sequence: CDR1 LNHDA, CDR2 SQIVND (reference sequence). V was pared by 1 base and J by 2 bases, with 9 bases between. The CDR3 has 14 amino acids. CDR3 nucleotides: TGTGCCAGTAGTATAGGACACCTAACCTACGAGCAGTACTTC. This gives the protein CASSIGHLTYEQYF.

This clone has more than one count but fewer than ten. The chain carries TRBV5-6 and TRBJ2-7; D gene ambiguous. V dropped 2 bases and J dropped 3 bases, with 9 bases sitting between them. CDR1 and CDR2 from the germline V gene are SGHDT and YYEEEE. The CDR3 sequence is 13 residues long. The CDR3 nucleotides are TGTGCCAGCAGCTTTGGGCCTGACTACGAGCAGTACTTC. Translation: CASSFGPDYEQYF.

The chain is built from TRBV6-5 and TRBJ1-1, with 9 bases lining up with TRBD1. With V trimmed by 7 bases and J by 6 bases, 12 bases remained unmatched. The germline V gene has CDR1 MNHEY and CDR2 SVGAGI. The CDR3 is 15 residues long. DNA for the CDR3: TGTGCCAGCACTATCATACAGGGGGCACACGCTGAAGCTTTCTTT. It is translated as CASTIIQGAHAEAFF.

This clone was observed a handful of times. The CDR3 DNA follows: TGTGCCAGCAGCTTAGCGGGACAGGGGGTGGACTACGAGCAGTACTTC. Translation: CASSLAGQGVDYEQYF. This chain links TRBV7-9 with TRBJ2-7, with 11 nucleotides matching TRBD1. J lost 3 bases, V lost 0 bases, and 4 bases had no gene match. Germline values: CDR1 SEHNR, CDR2 FQNEAQ (reference sequence). CDR3 size: 16 residues.

The rearrangement links TRBV5-1 to TRBJ2-3; 13 bases line up with TRBD2. This CDR3 contains 16 residues. The V gene end was trimmed by 8 bases and the J gene end by 0 bases; junction bases not matched to a gene: 6. The germline V gene has CDR1 SGHRS and CDR2 YFSETQ. The CDR3 loop reads CASRTSGSASTDTQYF. CDR3 sequence (DNA): TGCGCCAGTCGGACTAGCGGGAGTGCTAGCACAGATACGCAGTATTTT.

The chain has TRBV7-2 and TRBJ2-5; weak D call: TRBD1 (8 bases). Germline V gives CDR1 SGHTA, CDR2 FQGNSA. The V and J ends lost 5 bases and 3 bases respectively, with 13 bases between them. The CDR3 runs 14 residues. The chain's CDR3 is CASSVTGGEETQYF. Here the CDR3 DNA reads TGTGCCAGCAGCGTAACAGGGGGGGAAGAGACCCAGTACTTC.

As for this clone: Other DNA sequences in this sample translate to the same CDR3. V gene TRBV19 combines with J gene TRBJ2-5; 8 positions match TRBD2. Per germline, CDR1 LNHDA and CDR2 SQIVND (reference sequence). V was pared by 3 bases and J by 4 bases, with 1 base of the junction left unmatched. The CDR3 totals 13 residues. CDR3 DNA sequence: TGTGCCAGTAGTATCGGGAGGGGAGAGACCCAGTACTTC. This encodes CASSIGRGETQYF.

V is TRBV18 and J is TRBJ2-7; 11 bases map to TRBD2. Looked up from germline, CDR1 is KGHSH and CDR2 is LQKENI. The V gene end was trimmed by 3 bases and the J gene end by 7 bases; junction bases not matched to a gene: 5. The CDR3 is made up of 14 amino acids. The CDR3 sequence: CASSPTGLADEQYF. DNA of the CDR3: TGTGCCAGCTCACCGACGGGACTAGCGGATGAGCAGTACTTC.

There are a few counts of this clone. This chain joins TRBV10-1 and TRBJ2-7, with 11 bases fitting TRBD2. Germline CDR1 reads WNHNN; CDR2 reads SYGVQD (reference sequence). The J segment lost 3 bases and the V segment lost 0 bases, leaving 4 bases of the junction unmatched. The CDR3 extends over 16 amino acids. CDR3 amino acids: CASSESTSGDHYEQYF. The CDR3 nucleotides read TGCGCCAGCAGTGAGTCGACTAGCGGGGATCACTACGAGCAGTACTTC.

The chain links TRBV7-9 to TRBJ2-7, with a possible D match to TRBD2 (5 bases). Trimming left V 3 bases short and J 3 bases short, with 9 bases between. The germline gives CDR1 SEHNR, CDR2 FQNEAQ (reference sequence). CDR3 length equals 13 residues. CDR3 sequence (DNA): TGTGCCAGCAGCTTGAGGGAACTCTACGAGCAGTACTTC. It specifies CASSLRELYEQYF.

J is TRBJ1-2 and V is TRBV6-5; perhaps TRBD1 as D (5 bases). Germline lookup yields CDR1 MNHEY and CDR2 SVGAGI. The CDR3 covers 14 residues. V lost 3 bases, J lost 5 bases, and 13 bases lay in between. The CDR3 nucleotides read TGTGCCAGCAGTTATGGGGGGGAAGGTTATGGCTACACCTTC. Translation gives CASSYGGEGYGYTF.

In this sample, this clone turned up once. V and J are TRBV2 and TRBJ2-2; D not certain. Germline assignment: CDR1 SNHLY and CDR2 FYNNEI. This CDR3 is built from 15 residues. Trimming took off 7 bases at V and 5 bases at J, with 17 bases between the two ends. The CDR3 loop reads CASMDLPRRTGELFF. The CDR3 DNA sequence: TGTGCCAGCATGGATCTCCCACGGAGAACCGGGGAGCTGTTTTTT.

This chain links TRBV12-1 with TRBJ1-4. TRBV12-1 is a listed pseudogene. The CDR3 runs 18 residues. In DNA form, the CDR3 reads TGTGCCAGCAGCTTTGGCGGACCGAACCCAGCAACTAATGAAAAACTGTTTTTT. This codes for CASSFGGPNPATNEKLFF.

This clone has only a few counts. CDR3 residues: CASSMPGPGQISADTQYF. DNA for the CDR3: TGTGCCAGCAGCATGCCCGGTCCCGGACAGATATCTGCAGATACGCAGTATTTT. The chain uses TRBV9 and TRBJ2-3; maybe TRBD1 (6 bases). The germline V gene encodes CDR1 SGDLS and CDR2 YYNGEE. Trimming left V 4 bases short and J 4 bases short, with 25 bases between. This CDR3 has 18 amino acids.

The genes are TRBV7-9 and TRBJ2-3; possible D gene TRBD2, 7 bases. V lost 4 bases to trimming and J lost 2 bases, with 13 bases between them. Germline V gene lookup returns CDR1 SEHNR and CDR2 FQNEAQ (reference sequence). CDR3 length: 15 amino acids. In DNA, the CDR3 is TGTGCCAGCAGCTCACGCGGGGGCCCCACAGATACGCAGTATTTT. It yields the protein CASSSRGGPTDTQYF.

This chain uses TRBV7-3 with TRBJ2-1; 10 positions match TRBD1. The trim removed 5 bases at V and 4 bases at J, leaving 5 bases unmatched. There are 15 residues in the CDR3. Germline values: CDR1 SGHTA, CDR2 FQGTGA. The CDR3: CASSTGGQGYNEQFF. Written as DNA, the CDR3 is TGTGCCAGCAGCACAGGGGGACAGGGGTACAATGAGCAGTTCTTC.

This clone appeared a few times. This chain joins TRBV28 and TRBJ1-2; D is ambiguous. Per the germline V gene, CDR1 is MDHEN and CDR2 is SYDVKM. The V and J ends lost 7 bases and 7 bases respectively, with 19 bases between them. The CDR3 has 14 residues. In DNA, the CDR3 is TGTGCCAGCACCCCCTGGGGTCGGGAAAGTGGCTACACCTTC. It yields the protein CASTPWGRESGYTF.

The V gene is TRBV6-6, the J gene TRBJ2-5, with 12 bases matching TRBD2. The CDR3 runs to 15 residues. The germline CDR1 and CDR2 sequences are MNHNY and SVGAGI (reference sequence). J gave up 4 bases and V 5 bases, and 5 bases lay outside the gene matches. CDR3 loop: CASSPSGRATETQYF. DNA for the CDR3: TGTGCCAGCAGTCCTAGCGGGAGGGCCACAGAGACCCAGTACTTC.

The J gene is TRBJ1-2, the V gene TRBV5-6; D unclear. V dropped 1 base and J dropped 1 base, with 14 bases sitting between them. CDR3 size: 16 residues. Germline assignment: CDR1 SGHDT and CDR2 YYEEEE. CDR3 sequence (DNA): TGTGCCAGCAGCTTGTACCCCCAGGATATTAACTATGGCTACACCTTC. It yields the protein CASSLYPQDINYGYTF.

The chain recombines TRBV28 with TRBJ2-1, with D possibly matching TRBD2 (8 bases). The V and J ends lost 5 bases and 1 base respectively, with 18 bases between them. This CDR3 is built from 17 residues. The germline V gene encodes CDR1 MDHEN and CDR2 SYDVKM. For the CDR3, the DNA is TGTGCCAGCAGTCCCCGGGAGGGGGCTAGATCCTACAATGAGCAGTTCTTC. It encodes CASSPREGARSYNEQFF. The full variable domain, with the rest looked up from reference TRBV28 and TRBJ2-1, is DVKVTQSSRYLVKRTGEKVFLECVQDMDHENMFWYRQDPGLGLRLIYFSYDVKMKEKGDIPEGYSVSREKKERFSLILESASTNQTSMYLCASSPREGARSYNEQFFGPGTRLTVL.

This clone appeared a few times. The gene calls are TRBV19 and TRBJ1-4; 7 bases fit TRBD1. Germline trimming cut 4 bases from V and 8 bases from J; bases unmatched to any gene: 16. Germline CDR1 and CDR2: LNHDA and SQIVND (reference sequence). The CDR3 runs to 17 residues. The chain's CDR3 is CASSTQTDRTMREKLFF. The CDR3, as DNA: TGTGCCAGTAGTACACAAACGGACAGGACGATGCGGGAAAAACTGTTTTTT.

The chain carries TRBV6-6 and TRBJ2-1; D is unresolved. Looked up from germline, CDR1 is MNHNY and CDR2 is SVGAGI (reference sequence). V was cut by 5 bases and J by 8 bases, with 16 bases left in between. The CDR3 totals 14 residues. CDR3 nucleotide sequence: TGTGCCAGCAGTGACGCCGGTCCCCTCGATGAGCAGTTCTTC. It is translated as CASSDAGPLDEQFF.

V is TRBV6-5 and J is TRBJ2-1; D is ambiguous. V lost 2 bases to trimming and J lost 8 bases, with 7 bases between them. CDR1 and CDR2 (germline): MNHEY, SVGAGI. There are 12 residues in the CDR3. CDR3 protein: CASSYRGDEQFF. CDR3 bases: TGTGCCAGCAGTTACCGAGGTGATGAGCAGTTCTTC.